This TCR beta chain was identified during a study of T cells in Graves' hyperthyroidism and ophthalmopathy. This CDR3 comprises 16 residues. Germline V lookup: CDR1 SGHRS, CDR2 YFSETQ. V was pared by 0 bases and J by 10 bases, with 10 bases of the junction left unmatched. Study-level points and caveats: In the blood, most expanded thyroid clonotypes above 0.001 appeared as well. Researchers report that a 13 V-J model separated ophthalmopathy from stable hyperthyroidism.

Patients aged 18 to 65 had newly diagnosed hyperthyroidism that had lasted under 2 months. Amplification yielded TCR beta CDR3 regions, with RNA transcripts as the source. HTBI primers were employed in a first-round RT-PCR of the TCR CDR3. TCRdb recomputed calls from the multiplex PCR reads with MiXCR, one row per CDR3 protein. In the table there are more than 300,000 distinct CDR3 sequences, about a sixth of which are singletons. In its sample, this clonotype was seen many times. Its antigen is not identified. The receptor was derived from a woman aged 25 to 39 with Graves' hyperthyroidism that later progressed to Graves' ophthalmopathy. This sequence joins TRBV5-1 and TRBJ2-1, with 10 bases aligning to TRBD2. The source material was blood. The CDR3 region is CASSLAASGRGREQFF. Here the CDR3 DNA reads TGCGCCAGCAGCTTGGCCGCCAGCGGGAGGGGCCGGGAGCAGTTCTTC.